This TCR beta chain originates from a study of shared clonotypes between healthy human individuals. Measured with immunoSEQ multiplex PCR; TCRdb has only the in-frame clones, and not every one. The sample includes approximately 650,000 clones, nearly 97% of them seen just once. The CDR3 spans 13 residues. Germline-derived CDR1 and CDR2 are SNHLY and FYNNEI. V was cut by 7 bases and J by 7 bases, with 16 bases left in between. The naive CD8 fraction comprised CD45RO-negative cells positively selected for CCR7 and excluded terminally differentiated effector memory CD45RA+ cells. The source is a woman in her twenties or thirties in good health. The chain is built from TRBV2 and TRBJ1-1; tentatively, D is TRBD1 (6 bases). Specimen: naive CD8+ T cells sorted from blood. For the CDR3, the DNA is TGTGCCAGCACCTCTAAGGGGGATGGTGAAGCTTTCTTT. Translating gives CASTSKGDGEAFF. Supplemented by reference TRBV2 and TRBJ1-1, the full variable domain reads EPEVTQTPSHQVTQMGQEVILRCVPISNHLYFYWYRQILGQKVEFLVSFYNNEISEKSEIFDDQFSVERPDGSNFTLKIRSTKLEDSAMYFCASTSKGDGEAFFGQGTRLTVV.